What follows are 27 T cell receptor beta chains derived from one specimen sequenced in a study of blood T cell repertoires in COVID-19. The repertoire was sequenced with immunoSEQ multiplex PCR; TCRdb's copy has only in-frame clones and lacks some. The table records 230,000 or so clones, 75% to 90% of them present only once. The specimen sequenced was PBMCs or T cells enriched from blood (not recorded which). These receptors originate from a woman aged 35 to 49 with acute COVID-19.

This chain uses TRBV24-1 with TRBJ2-5; 10 bases line up with TRBD2. V gave up 3 bases and J gave up 4 bases; unmatched junction bases: 7. CDR1 is KGHDR, CDR2 SFDVKD, per germline. The CDR3 loop spans 16 amino acids. Written as DNA, the CDR3 is TGTGCCACCAGTGATCCAGGGAGACTAGCGGGAGAGACCCAGTACTTC. This translates into CATSDPGRLAGETQYF.

The V gene is TRBV3-1 (or the pseudogene TRBV3-2), the J gene TRBJ1-1, with D unclear. CDR1 and CDR2 from the germline V gene are LGHDT and YNNKEL (reference sequence). Trimming took off 0 bases at V and 1 base at J, with 12 bases between the two ends. This CDR3 has 16 amino acids. The CDR3 coding sequence is TGTGCCAGCAGCCAAGAAGAGGGATCCAGGAACACTGAAGCTTTCTTT. Its protein product is CASSQEEGSRNTEAFF.

This rearrangement joins TRBV2 to TRBJ1-6; 7 nucleotides line up with TRBD1. The CDR3 is 13 residues long. J lost 10 bases, V lost 5 bases, and 5 bases had no gene match. From germline, CDR1 is SNHLY and CDR2 FYNNEI. The CDR3 spells CASSQGVRSPLHF. The CDR3 region has the DNA TGTGCCAGCAGTCAGGGGGTTAGGTCACCCCTCCACTTT.

V and J are TRBV12-5 and TRBJ1-2; a weak D match, TRBD1 (5 bases). The germline gives CDR1 LGHNT, CDR2 FRNRAP. V was cut by 5 bases and J by 4 bases, with 11 bases left in between. The CDR3 runs to 13 residues. This CDR3 reads CASGEGRIYGYTF. The CDR3 DNA is TGTGCTAGTGGTGAGGGGAGGATCTATGGCTACACCTTC.

CDR3 sequence (DNA): TGTGCCAGCAGCGCGAGTTTCTCTGGGGCCAACGTCCTGACTTTC. It translates to CASSASFSGANVLTF. The chain has TRBV9 and TRBJ2-6; no firm D call. CDR1 SGDLS and CDR2 YYNGEE come from the germline V gene. Trimming left V 3 bases short and J 0 bases short, with 7 bases between. The CDR3 is 15 amino acids.

The gene calls are TRBV30 and TRBJ2-7; perhaps TRBD2 as D (5 bases). Germline-derived CDR1 and CDR2 are GTSNPN and SVGIG (reference sequence). The CDR3 loop spans 11 amino acids. V lost 5 bases and J 8 bases, leaving 13 bases between the germline ends. CDR3 in amino acids: CAWGNWEQQYV. In DNA, the CDR3 is TGTGCCTGGGGGAACTGGGAGCAGCAGTACGTC.

The chain combines TRBV6-2 or TRBV6-3 with TRBJ1-5; D is perhaps TRBD1 (5 bases). The V gene lost 0 bases and the J gene lost 4 bases, with 10 bases spanning the gap. Germline CDR1 is MNHEY and CDR2 is SVGEGT. The CDR3 totals 15 residues. The chain's CDR3 is CASSYSGGANQPQHF. In DNA, the CDR3 is TGTGCCAGCAGTTACTCGGGAGGGGCGAATCAGCCCCAGCATTTT.

This clone has just a few counts. The chain employs TRBV4-3 and TRBJ1-1; D uncertain. This CDR3 has 15 residues. From germline, CDR1 is LGHNA and CDR2 YSLEER. The V end was cut by 1 base, the J end by 2 bases, with 11 bases between. CDR3 protein: CASSQGLRVNTEAFF. The CDR3 DNA reads TGCGCCAGCAGCCAAGGCTTGCGGGTCAACACTGAAGCTTTCTTT.

This chain uses TRBV6-5 with TRBJ1-1; D might be TRBD1 (6 bases). Trimming left V 6 bases short and J 1 base short, with 12 bases between. In germline, CDR1 is MNHEY, CDR2 SVGAGI. CDR3 length equals 14 residues. The DNA of the CDR3 is TGTGCCAGCAGGGGAGTAGGGGGGAACACTGAAGCTTTCTTT. It is translated as CASRGVGGNTEAFF.

The rearrangement joins TRBV18 to TRBJ1-5, with TRBD1 matching 8 bases. The CDR3 contains 15 residues. After removal of 6 bases from V and 5 bases from J, the junction contained 9 bases not matched to a gene. Germline V gives CDR1 KGHSH, CDR2 LQKENI. The CDR3 region has the DNA TGTGCCAGCTCTCATCGACAGGGGATGCATCAGCCCCAGCATTTT. Amino acid sequence: CASSHRQGMHQPQHF.

The V and J genes are TRBV10-3 and TRBJ2-7; 10 nucleotides match TRBD2. Germline lookup yields CDR1 ENHRY and CDR2 SYGVKD. The CDR3 is 16 residues long. The junction had 8 bases not matched to a gene; V was cut back by 0 bases and J by 6 bases. The CDR3 bases are TGTGCCATCAGTGAGTCAGGAGCGGGGGGGCCTCTCGAGCAGTACTTC. It translates to CAISESGAGGPLEQYF.

The chain uses TRBV5-4 and TRBJ2-7; D is uncertain. The CDR3 totals 12 residues. Trimming pared 0 bases from V and 7 bases from J, leaving 8 bases between. Germline V CDR1 and CDR2: SGHNT, YYREEE (reference sequence). This CDR3 is CASSLAGGEQYF. CDR3 DNA: TGTGCCAGCAGCTTGGCAGGTGGGGAGCAGTACTTC.

The chain uses TRBV2 and TRBJ1-5; 8 bases match TRBD1. Germline V gene lookup returns CDR1 SNHLY and CDR2 FYNNEI. The CDR3 extends over 15 amino acids. V was clipped by 3 bases and J by 4 bases; unmatched bases: 5. DNA for the CDR3: TGTGCCAGCAGTGAGGGGCAGGGGGCAAATCAGCCCCAGCATTTT. Translated, it gives CASSEGQGANQPQHF.

The J gene is TRBJ2-2, the V gene TRBV25-1; 10 bases align to TRBD1. The trim removed 7 bases at V and 6 bases at J, leaving 8 bases unmatched. Germline CDR1 reads MGHDK; CDR2 reads SYGVNS. The CDR3 length is 15 residues. CDR3 loop: CASTVGTGVAGELFF. The DNA of the CDR3 is TGTGCCAGCACAGTAGGGACAGGGGTAGCCGGGGAGCTGTTTTTT.

This chain links TRBV9 with TRBJ2-6, with TRBD1 matching over 9 bases. The CDR3 totals 17 residues. Trimming took 2 bases from V and 0 from J; bases not matched to a gene: 3. Germline V lookup: CDR1 SGDLS, CDR2 YYNGEE. Here the CDR3 reads CASSVGTGSSGANVLTF. CDR3 sequence (DNA): TGTGCCAGCAGCGTTGGGACAGGGAGCTCTGGGGCCAACGTCCTGACTTTC.

The rearrangement links TRBV5-1 to TRBJ1-3, with D tentatively TRBD1 (5 bases). There are 14 residues in the CDR3. Trimming removed 5 bases from V and 0 bases from J, with 9 bases in between. CDR1 and CDR2 (germline): SGHRS, YFSETQ. The CDR3 DNA follows: TGCGCCAGCAGAGACAGCCTCTCTGGAAACACCATATATTTT. Translated: CASRDSLSGNTIYF.

The chain links TRBV9 to TRBJ1-6, with 7 nucleotides matching TRBD1. The CDR3 extends over 15 amino acids. In germline, CDR1 is SGDLS, CDR2 YYNGEE. J was trimmed by 6 bases and V by 0 bases; bases with no gene match: 3. The CDR3 region has the DNA TGTGCCAGCAGCGTAGGGGACAGCCGTAATTCACCCCTCCACTTT. This translates into CASSVGDSRNSPLHF.

The genes are TRBV3-1 (or the pseudogene TRBV3-2) and TRBJ2-5, with 8 positions matching TRBD1. The CDR3 runs to 15 residues. CDR1 is LGHDT and CDR2 is YNNKEL in the germline V gene (reference sequence). Germline trimming cut 6 bases from V and 2 bases from J; bases unmatched to any gene: 8. CDR3 DNA: TGTGCCAGCAGTACGCGGGACAGGAGTCAAGAGACCCAGTACTTC. This translates into CASSTRDRSQETQYF.

V is TRBV5-5 and J is TRBJ2-1; possible D gene TRBD1, 6 bases. Germline V gene sequence: CDR1 SGHKS, CDR2 YYEKEE (reference sequence). The V gene lost 0 bases and the J gene lost 1 base, with 11 bases spanning the gap. The CDR3 extends over 16 amino acids. The CDR3, as DNA: TGTGCCAGCAGCTTGGCAGGGGTAAGGTCCTACAATGAGCAGTTCTTC. Its protein is CASSLAGVRSYNEQFF.

The V call is TRBV27, the J call TRBJ1-1, with D unresolved. Germline V gene data show CDR1 as MNHEY and CDR2 as SMNVEV (reference sequence). V dropped 5 bases and J dropped 1 base, with 14 bases sitting between them. This CDR3 has 15 amino acids. The CDR3 loop is CASSPSGEGNTEAFF. The CDR3 region has the DNA TGTGCCAGCAGTCCCTCTGGGGAGGGGAACACTGAAGCTTTCTTT.

The chain is built from TRBV30 and TRBJ2-7, with TRBD2 as a possible D gene (5 bases). V lost 0 bases and J 4 bases, leaving 7 bases between the germline ends. The CDR3 runs 12 residues. CDR1 GTSNPN and CDR2 SVGIG come from the germline V gene (reference sequence). The CDR3 loop is CAWSVSGYEQYV. The CDR3 DNA reads as TGTGCCTGGAGTGTATCGGGGTACGAGCAGTACGTC.

The chain employs TRBV19 and TRBJ1-6; D remains unclear. From germline, CDR1 is LNHDA and CDR2 SQIVND (reference sequence). There are 14 residues in the CDR3. V lost 6 bases, J lost 0 bases, and 6 bases lay in between. The CDR3 coding sequence is TGTGCCAGTAGCTTTAGCTCCTATAATTCACCCCTCCACTTT. Translating gives CASSFSSYNSPLHF.

This chain joins TRBV4-3 and TRBJ1-1, with 9 nucleotides matching TRBD1. Germline V gives CDR1 LGHNA, CDR2 YSLEER. This CDR3 is 13 amino acids long. V lost 4 bases to trimming and J lost 4 bases; unmatched junction nucleotides: 1. DNA for the CDR3: TGCGCCAGCAGCCGGACAGGGGTCACTGAAGCTTTCTTT. Protein sequence: CASSRTGVTEAFF.

The genes are TRBV2 and TRBJ2-1; the match to TRBD2 covers 10 bases. V gave up 7 bases and J gave up 8 bases; unmatched junction bases: 8. CDR1 and CDR2 (germline): SNHLY, FYNNEI. This CDR3 contains 14 residues. CDR3 DNA: TGTGCCAGCAAGGCTAGCGGGGGTGCCTATGAGCAGTTCTTC. Protein sequence: CASKASGGAYEQFF.

J is TRBJ1-1 and V is TRBV13; 8 bases are a match to TRBD1. The CDR3 sequence is 14 residues long. Losses at the gene ends were 0 bases for V and 3 bases for J; bases not matched to a gene: 0. Germline V gene lookup returns CDR1 PRHDT and CDR2 FYEKMQ (reference sequence). The CDR3 sequence: CASSLGDRDTEAFF. Written as DNA, the CDR3 is TGTGCCAGCAGCTTAGGGGACAGGGACACTGAAGCTTTCTTT.

The chain recombines TRBV5-1 with TRBJ1-4; a weak D match, TRBD1 (5 bases). Germline V gene lookup returns CDR1 SGHRS and CDR2 YFSETQ. The CDR3 covers 13 residues. V shed 4 bases and J shed 4 bases, with 8 bases lying between them. CDR3 loop: CASSGAVNEKLFF. For the CDR3, the DNA is TGCGCCAGCAGCGGGGCCGTTAATGAAAAACTGTTTTTT. The full variable domain, rest sourced from reference TRBV5-1 and TRBJ1-4, is KAGVTQTPRYLIKTRGQQVTLSCSPISGHRSVSWYQQTPGQGLQFLFEYFSETQRNKGNFPGRFSGRQFSNSRSEMNVSTLELGDSALYLCASSGAVNEKLFFGSGTQLSVL.

V is TRBV5-1 and J is TRBJ1-1; no reliable D call. Germline V gives CDR1 SGHRS, CDR2 YFSETQ. Trimming stripped 0 bases from V and 8 bases from J, with 17 bases between. This CDR3 is built from 15 residues. CDR3 in amino acids: CASSLDGLPEREAFF. CDR3 DNA sequence: TGCGCCAGCAGCTTGGATGGACTCCCGGAGCGGGAAGCTTTCTTT.